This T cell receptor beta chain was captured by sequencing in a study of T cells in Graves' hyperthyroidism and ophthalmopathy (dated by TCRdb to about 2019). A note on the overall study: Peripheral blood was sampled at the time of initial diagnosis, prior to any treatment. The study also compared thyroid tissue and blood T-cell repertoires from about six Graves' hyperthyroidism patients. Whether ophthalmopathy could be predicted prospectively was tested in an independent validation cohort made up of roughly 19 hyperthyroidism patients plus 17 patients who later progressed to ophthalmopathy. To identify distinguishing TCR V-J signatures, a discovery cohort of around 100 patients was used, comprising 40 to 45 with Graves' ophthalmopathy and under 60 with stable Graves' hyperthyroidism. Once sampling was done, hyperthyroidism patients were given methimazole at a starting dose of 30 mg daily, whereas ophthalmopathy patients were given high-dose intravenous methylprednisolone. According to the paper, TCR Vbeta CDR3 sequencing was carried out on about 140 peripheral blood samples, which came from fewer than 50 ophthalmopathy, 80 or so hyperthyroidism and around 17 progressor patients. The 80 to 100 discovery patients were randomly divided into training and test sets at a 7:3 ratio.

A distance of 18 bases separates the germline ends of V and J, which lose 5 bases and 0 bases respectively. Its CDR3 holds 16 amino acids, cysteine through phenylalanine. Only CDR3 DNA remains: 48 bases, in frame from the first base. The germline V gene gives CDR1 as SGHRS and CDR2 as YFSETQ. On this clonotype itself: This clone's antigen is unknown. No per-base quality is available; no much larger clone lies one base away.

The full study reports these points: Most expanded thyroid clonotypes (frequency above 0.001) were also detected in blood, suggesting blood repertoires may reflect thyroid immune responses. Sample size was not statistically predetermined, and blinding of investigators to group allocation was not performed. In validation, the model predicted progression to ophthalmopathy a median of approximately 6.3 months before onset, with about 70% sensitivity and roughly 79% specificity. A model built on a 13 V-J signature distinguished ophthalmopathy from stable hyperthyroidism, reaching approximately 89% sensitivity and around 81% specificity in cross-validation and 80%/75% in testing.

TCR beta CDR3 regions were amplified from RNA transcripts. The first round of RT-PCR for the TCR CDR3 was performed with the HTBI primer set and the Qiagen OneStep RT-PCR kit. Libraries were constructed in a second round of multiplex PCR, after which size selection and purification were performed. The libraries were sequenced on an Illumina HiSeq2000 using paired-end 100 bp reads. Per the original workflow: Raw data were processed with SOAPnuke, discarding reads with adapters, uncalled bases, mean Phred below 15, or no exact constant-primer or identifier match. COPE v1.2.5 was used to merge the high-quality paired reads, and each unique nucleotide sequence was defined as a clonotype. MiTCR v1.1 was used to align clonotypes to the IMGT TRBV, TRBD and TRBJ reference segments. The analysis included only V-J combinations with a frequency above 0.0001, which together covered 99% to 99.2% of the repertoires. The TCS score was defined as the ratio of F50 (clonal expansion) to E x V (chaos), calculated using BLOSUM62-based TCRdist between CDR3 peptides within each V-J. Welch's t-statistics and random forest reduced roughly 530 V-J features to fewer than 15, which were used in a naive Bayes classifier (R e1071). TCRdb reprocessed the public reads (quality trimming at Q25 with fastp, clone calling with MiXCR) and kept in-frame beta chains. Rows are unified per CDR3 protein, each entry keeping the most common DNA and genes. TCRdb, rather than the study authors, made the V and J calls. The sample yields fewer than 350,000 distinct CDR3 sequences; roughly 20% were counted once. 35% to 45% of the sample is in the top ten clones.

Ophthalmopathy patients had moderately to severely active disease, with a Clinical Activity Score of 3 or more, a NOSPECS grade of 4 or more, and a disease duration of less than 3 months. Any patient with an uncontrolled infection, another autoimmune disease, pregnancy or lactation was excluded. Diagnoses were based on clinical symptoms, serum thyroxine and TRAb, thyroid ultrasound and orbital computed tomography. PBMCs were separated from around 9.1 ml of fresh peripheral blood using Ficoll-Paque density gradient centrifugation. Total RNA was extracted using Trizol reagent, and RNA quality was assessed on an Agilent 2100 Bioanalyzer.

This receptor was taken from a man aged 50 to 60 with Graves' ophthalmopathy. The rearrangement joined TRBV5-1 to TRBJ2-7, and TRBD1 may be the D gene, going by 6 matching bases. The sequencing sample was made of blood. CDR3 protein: CASRRTDSVYSYEQYF. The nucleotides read TGCGCCAGCAGACGGACGGACAGCGTCTACTCCTACGAGCAGTACTTC.